Listed below are T cell receptor beta chains from one sample, sequenced in a study of cytomegalovirus exposure and HLA in healthy donors. Clones were read by immunoSEQ multiplex PCR, and TCRdb kept only the in-frame ones, dropping some. The sample carries roughly 270,000 clones, approximately 87% recorded once. Sequenced: PBMCs. These receptors all come from a woman between 18 and 29 years old in good health and CMV-seronegative. Each CDR3 is given with its conserved first and last residue. D genes are given only for firm matches. A clone size is listed for some rows: how often the clone was seen (once, few, many), or a class if it is expanded.

v_gene	abundance	d_gene	j_gene	CDR3aa	CDR3nt
TRBV6-4	-	TRBD2	TRBJ2-3	CASSEGHGRGGDTQYF	TGTGCCAGCAGTGAGGGCCACGGGAGGGGCGGAGATACGCAGTATTTT
TRBV19	-	TRBD1	TRBJ2-2	CASSPKTGANTGELFF	TGTGCCAGTTCCCCCAAAACAGGGGCGAACACCGGGGAGCTGTTTTTT
TRBV5-1	-	-	TRBJ1-1	CASSQRPDSPAFF	TGCGCCAGCAGCCAACGCCCGGACAGTCCAGCTTTCTTT
TRBV5-5	-	TRBD1	TRBJ2-7	CASSLIRDREEKYF	TGTGCCAGCAGCTTGATTCGCGACAGGGAAGAAAAGTACTTC
TRBV19	-	TRBD1	TRBJ2-1	CASRPGQNYNEQFF	TGTGCCAGTAGACCGGGACAGAACTACAATGAGCAGTTCTTC
TRBV6-1	-	-	TRBJ2-2	CASSEALATNTGELFF	TGTGCCAGCAGTGAAGCGCTAGCGACTAACACCGGGGAGCTGTTTTTT
TRBV15	-	-	TRBJ1-1	CATSRDTGTEAFF	TGTGCCACCAGCAGAGATACAGGGACTGAAGCTTTCTTT
TRBV7-8	-	TRBD1	TRBJ2-2	CASSSTAAGQGYTGELFF	TGTGCCAGCAGCTCTACGGCGGCGGGACAGGGGTACACCGGGGAGCTGTTTTTT
TRBV15	-	-	TRBJ1-4	CATSRIQDRDNEKLFF	TGTGCCACCAGTAGAATACAGGACAGAGATAATGAAAAACTGTTTTTT
TRBV7-6	once	TRBD2	TRBJ2-1	CASSAERTSGRNEQFF	TGTGCCAGCAGCGCCGAACGGACTAGCGGGAGAAATGAGCAGTTCTTC
TRBV11-3	-	TRBD2	TRBJ2-7	CASSFSSGDSYEQYF	TGTGCCAGCAGCTTTAGTAGCGGGGACTCCTACGAGCAGTACTTC
TRBV5-1	-	-	TRBJ1-1	CASSVRGMNTEAFF	TGCGCCAGCAGCGTCAGGGGCATGAACACTGAAGCTTTCTTT
TRBV9	-	TRBD1	TRBJ2-1	CASSVGGGRNEQFF	TGTGCCAGCAGCGTAGGAGGGGGCCGGAATGAGCAGTTCTTC
TRBV7-6	-	TRBD2	TRBJ2-7	CASSLLTSGGSYEQYF	TGTGCCAGCAGCTTGCTAACTAGCGGGGGCTCCTACGAGCAGTACTTC
TRBV14	-	TRBD2	TRBJ2-7	CASSQAAGRGLYEQYF	TGTGCCAGCAGCCAAGCCGCGGGGAGGGGACTCTACGAGCAGTACTTC
TRBV27	-	-	TRBJ1-1	CASSLSSVNTEAFF	TGTGCCAGCAGTTTATCGTCGGTGAACACTGAAGCTTTCTTT
TRBV4-1	-	-	TRBJ2-7	CASSQVFGSSYEQYF	TGCGCCAGCAGCCAAGTTTTCGGGAGCTCCTACGAGCAGTACTTC
TRBV4-3	-	TRBD2	TRBJ2-2	CASRIAGAKTGELFF	TGCGCCAGCAGGATAGCGGGAGCGAAGACCGGGGAGCTGTTTTTT
TRBV27	-	-	TRBJ2-7	CASSSSEDYEQYF	TGTGCCAGCAGTTCAAGCGAAGACTACGAGCAGTACTTC
TRBV6-5	-	-	TRBJ2-7	CASSYMRLTSRAEQYF	TGTGCCAGCAGTTACATGAGATTAACTAGTCGTGCCGAGCAGTACTTC
TRBV28	-	TRBD2	TRBJ2-3	CASRPGLAGDTQYF	TGTGCCAGCAGGCCGGGACTAGCGGGAGATACGCAGTATTTT
TRBV27	-	TRBD1	TRBJ1-5	CASSLDRGRLGNQPQHF	TGTGCCAGCAGCTTGGACAGGGGGCGTTTGGGCAATCAGCCCCAGCATTTT
TRBV19	-	-	TRBJ2-7	CASTAQGGIYEQYF	TGTGCCAGCACAGCCCAGGGGGGAATCTACGAGCAGTACTTC
TRBV28	-	TRBD2	TRBJ2-1	CASSWTLALPYNEQFF	TGTGCCAGCAGTTGGACACTAGCGCTACCCTACAATGAGCAGTTCTTC
TRBV10-3	-	-	TRBJ2-3	CAISESTAGGQYF	TGTGCCATCAGTGAGTCTACGGCCGGGGGGCAGTATTTT
TRBV4-3	-	TRBD2	TRBJ2-3	CASSQDLGLAGYTDTQYF	TGCGCCAGCAGCCAAGATTTGGGGCTAGCGGGTTACACAGATACGCAGTATTTT
TRBV25-1	-	-	TRBJ2-6	CASSELGETGANVLTF	TGTGCCAGCAGTGAATTAGGGGAAACTGGGGCCAACGTCCTGACTTTC
TRBV18	-	-	TRBJ1-1	CASSLALWGGDTEAFF	TGTGCCAGCTCACTGGCCTTGTGGGGGGGGGACACTGAAGCTTTCTTT
TRBV9	-	-	TRBJ2-5	CASTGGSRGETQYF	TGTGCCAGCACTGGAGGGAGCCGGGGGGAGACCCAGTACTTC
TRBV7-2	-	-	TRBJ2-7	CASRYDTYEQYF	TGTGCCAGCAGGTACGACACCTACGAGCAGTACTTC
TRBV11-2	-	TRBD2	TRBJ2-1	CASSLHSGLVSYNEQFF	TGTGCCAGCAGCTTACATAGCGGGCTGGTTTCCTACAATGAGCAGTTCTTC
TRBV19	-	-	TRBJ2-7	CASSIYGQPNYEQYF	TGTGCCAGTAGTATTTACGGACAGCCGAACTACGAGCAGTACTTC
TRBV23-1	-	-	TRBJ1-2	CASSQCARQESNGYTF	TGCGCCAGCAGTCAATGTGCCCGACAGGAATCAAATGGCTACACCTTC
TRBV19	-	TRBD2	TRBJ2-1	CATRGLAGTTTNEQFF	TGTGCCACCAGAGGACTAGCGGGGACTACAACGAATGAGCAGTTCTTC
TRBV19	-	TRBD1	TRBJ2-1	CASSRPGQADNEQFF	TGTGCCAGTAGCCGTCCGGGACAGGCCGACAATGAGCAGTTCTTC
TRBV5-1	-	-	TRBJ2-3	CASSPRGSGSTDTQYF	TGCGCCAGCAGCCCCCGCGGTAGCGGCAGCACAGATACGCAGTATTTT
TRBV18	-	-	TRBJ2-7	CASSRDRSSYEQYF	TGTGCCAGCTCACGCGACAGGAGCTCCTACGAGCAGTACTTC
TRBV5-6	-	-	TRBJ1-1	CASSLTVNTEAFF	TGTGCCAGCAGCTTGACAGTTAACACTGAAGCTTTCTTT
TRBV10-2	-	TRBD1	TRBJ1-5	CASSHPTGTGGYSNQPQHF	TGCGCCAGCAGTCATCCAACCGGGACAGGGGGCTATAGCAATCAGCCCCAGCATTTT
TRBV10-3	-	-	TRBJ1-1	CAIRANTEAFF	TGTGCCATCAGGGCGAACACTGAAGCTTTCTTT
TRBV21-1	-	-	TRBJ1-3	CASRPRPTISSGNTIYF	TGTGCCAGCCGACCCAGACCGACTATAAGCTCTGGAAACACCATATATTTT
TRBV28	-	TRBD1	TRBJ2-7	CASADRGQSYEQYF	TGTGCCAGCGCTGACAGGGGGCAATCCTACGAGCAGTACTTC
TRBV5-4	-	TRBD1	TRBJ2-7	CASTRQGPYEQYF	TGTGCCAGCACCCGACAGGGTCCCTACGAGCAGTACTTC
TRBV6-5	-	-	TRBJ2-7	CASRLLGEQYF	TGTGCCAGCAGATTACTCGGGGAGCAGTACTTC
TRBV28	-	TRBD1	TRBJ1-3	CANPSNLRDRGGLPGNTIYF	TGTGCCAACCCTTCGAACCTCCGGGACAGGGGTGGATTACCTGGAAACACCATATATTTT
TRBV10-1	-	TRBD1	TRBJ1-1	CASGGWAGGTNTEAFF	TGCGCCAGCGGGGGTTGGGCAGGGGGAACGAACACTGAAGCTTTCTTT
TRBV5-1	-	-	TRBJ2-5	CASSPNQETQYF	TGCGCCAGCAGCCCCAATCAAGAGACCCAGTACTTC
TRBV4-1	few	-	TRBJ2-2	CASSRETGFNGELFF	TGCGCCAGCAGCCGTGAAACAGGGTTCAACGGGGAGCTGTTTTTT
TRBV5-4	few	-	TRBJ1-1	CASSLDMNTEAFF	TGTGCCAGCAGCTTGGACATGAACACTGAAGCTTTCTTT
TRBV28	-	TRBD1	TRBJ1-1	CASSLLGTGRNTEAFF	TGTGCCAGCAGTTTACTCGGGACAGGGCGGAACACTGAAGCTTTCTTT
TRBV5-6	-	-	TRBJ2-5	CASSLVGTRGETQYF	TGTGCCAGCAGCTTGGTCGGCACCCGAGGTGAGACCCAGTACTTC
TRBV6-6	once	TRBD2	TRBJ2-1	CASRGTSGATYNEQFF	TGTGCCAGCAGGGGGACTAGCGGAGCCACCTACAATGAGCAGTTCTTC
TRBV7-2	-	TRBD2	TRBJ2-1	CASSLVGTSGRNEQFF	TGTGCCAGCAGCTTAGTGGGGACTAGCGGGAGGAATGAGCAGTTCTTC
TRBV13	-	TRBD1	TRBJ2-7	CASSSPRGQTTSYEQYF	TGTGCCAGCAGCTCCCCAAGGGGGCAGACCACCTCCTACGAGCAGTACTTC
TRBV28	few	-	TRBJ1-2	CASRITGREGYTF	TGTGCCAGCAGGATTACAGGGAGGGAGGGCTACACCTTC
TRBV27	-	TRBD1	TRBJ2-7	CASSPTGTGGYEQYF	TGTGCCAGCAGTCCGACCGGGACAGGGGGCTACGAGCAGTACTTC
TRBV4-3	-	TRBD1	TRBJ2-3	CASSRSGQGTDTQYF	TGCGCCAGCAGCCGGTCGGGACAGGGCACAGATACGCAGTATTTT